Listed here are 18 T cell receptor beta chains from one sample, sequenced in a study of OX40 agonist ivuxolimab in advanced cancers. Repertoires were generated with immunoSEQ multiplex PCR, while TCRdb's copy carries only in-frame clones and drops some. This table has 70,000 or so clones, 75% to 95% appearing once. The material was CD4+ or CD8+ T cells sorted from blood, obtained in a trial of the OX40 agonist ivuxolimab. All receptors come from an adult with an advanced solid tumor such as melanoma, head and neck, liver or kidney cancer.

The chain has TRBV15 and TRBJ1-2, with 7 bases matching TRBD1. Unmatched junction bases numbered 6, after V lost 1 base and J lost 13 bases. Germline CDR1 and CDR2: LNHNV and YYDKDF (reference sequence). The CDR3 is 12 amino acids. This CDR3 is CATSRARDSTTF. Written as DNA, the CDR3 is TGTGCCACCAGCAGAGCCCGGGACAGCACCACCTTC.

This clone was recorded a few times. The CDR3 loop is CSVEDPGTEAFF. The CDR3 DNA is TGCAGCGTTGAAGATCCGGGCACTGAAGCTTTCTTT. This rearrangement joins TRBV29-1 to TRBJ1-1; D call uncertain. The CDR3 is made up of 12 amino acids. V lost 0 bases to trimming and J lost 4 bases, with 6 bases between them. From germline, CDR1 is SQVTM and CDR2 ANQGSEA.

CDR3 residues: CASTMTALAKNIQYF. Here the CDR3 DNA reads TGTGCCAGCACAATGACAGCACTAGCCAAAAACATTCAGTACTTC. This chain connects TRBV28 to TRBJ2-4; perhaps TRBD1 as D (5 bases). The CDR3 length is 15 residues. Germline V CDR1 and CDR2: MDHEN, SYDVKM. V gave up 7 bases and J gave up 0 bases, with 13 bases separating them. The full variable domain, in which reference TRBV28 and TRBJ2-4 provide the parts outside the CDR3, is DVKVTQSSRYLVKRTGEKVFLECVQDMDHENMFWYRQDPGLGLRLIYFSYDVKMKEKGDIPEGYSVSREKKERFSLILESASTNQTSMYLCASTMTALAKNIQYFGAGTRLSVL.

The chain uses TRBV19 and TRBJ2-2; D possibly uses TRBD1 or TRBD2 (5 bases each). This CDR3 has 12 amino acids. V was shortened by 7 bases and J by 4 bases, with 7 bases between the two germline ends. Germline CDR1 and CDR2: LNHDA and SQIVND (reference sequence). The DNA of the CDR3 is TGTGCCAGTAAGAGGGGCACCGGGGAGCTGTTTTTT. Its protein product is CASKRGTGELFF.

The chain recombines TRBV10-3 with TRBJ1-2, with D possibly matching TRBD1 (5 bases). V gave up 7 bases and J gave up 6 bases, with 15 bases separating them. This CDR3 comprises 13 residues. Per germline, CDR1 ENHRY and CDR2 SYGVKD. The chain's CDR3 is CAINPGLEDGYTF. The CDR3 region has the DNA TGTGCCATCAACCCGGGACTAGAGGATGGCTACACCTTC.

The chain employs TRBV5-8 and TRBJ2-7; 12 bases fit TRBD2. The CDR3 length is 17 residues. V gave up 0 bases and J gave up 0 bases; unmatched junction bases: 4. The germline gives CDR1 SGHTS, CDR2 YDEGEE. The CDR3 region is CASSLDLAGGSSYEQYF. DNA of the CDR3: TGTGCCAGCAGCTTGGACCTAGCGGGAGGGAGCTCCTACGAGCAGTACTTC.

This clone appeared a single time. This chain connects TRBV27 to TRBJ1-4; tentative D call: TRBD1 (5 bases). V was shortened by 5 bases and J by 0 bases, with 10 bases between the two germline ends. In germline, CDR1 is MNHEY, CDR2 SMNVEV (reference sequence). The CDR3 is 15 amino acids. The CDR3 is CASSRDGATNEKLFF. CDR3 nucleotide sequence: TGTGCCAGCAGTAGGGACGGTGCAACTAATGAAAAACTGTTTTTT.

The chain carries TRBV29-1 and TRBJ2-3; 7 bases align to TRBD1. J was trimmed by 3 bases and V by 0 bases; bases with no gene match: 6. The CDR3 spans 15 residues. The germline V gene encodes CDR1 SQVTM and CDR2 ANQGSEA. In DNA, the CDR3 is TGCAGCGTTGAAGAGAGGGGGCGAAGGACAGATACGCAGTATTTT. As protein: CSVEERGRRTDTQYF.

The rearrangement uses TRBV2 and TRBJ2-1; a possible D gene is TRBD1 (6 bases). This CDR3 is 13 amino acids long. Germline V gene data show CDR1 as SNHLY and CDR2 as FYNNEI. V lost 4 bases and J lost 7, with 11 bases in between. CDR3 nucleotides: TGTGCCAGCAGTGTCCGGACAGTTAATGAGCAGTTCTTC. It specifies CASSVRTVNEQFF.

The CDR3 reads CASSSGGTDTQYF. The CDR3 DNA reads TGTGCCAGCAGCTCCGGAGGCACAGATACGCAGTATTTT. The rearrangement joins TRBV5-4 to TRBJ2-3, with unresolved D. The germline V and J ends were trimmed by 3 bases and 1 base, with 6 bases remaining between them. This CDR3 spans 13 amino acids. Germline-derived CDR1 and CDR2 are SGHNT and YYREEE (reference sequence).

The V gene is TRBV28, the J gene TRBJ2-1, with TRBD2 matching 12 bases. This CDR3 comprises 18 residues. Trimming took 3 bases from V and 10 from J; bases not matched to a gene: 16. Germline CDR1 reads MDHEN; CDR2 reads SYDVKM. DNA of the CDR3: TGTGCCAGCAGTTTTACACCTAATTGGACTAGCGGGAATCGAGAGCAGTTCTTC. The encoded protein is CASSFTPNWTSGNREQFF.

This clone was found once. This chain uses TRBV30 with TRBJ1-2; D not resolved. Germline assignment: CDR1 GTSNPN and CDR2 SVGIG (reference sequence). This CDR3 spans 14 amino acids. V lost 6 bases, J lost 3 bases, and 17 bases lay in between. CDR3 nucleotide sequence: TGTGCCTGTCTTCCGGGCTCCATGTACTATGGCTACACCTTC. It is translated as CACLPGSMYYGYTF. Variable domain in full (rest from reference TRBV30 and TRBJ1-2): SQTIHQWPATLVQPVGSPLSLECTVEGTSNPNLYWYRQAAGRGLQLLFYSVGIGQISSEVPQNLSASRPQDRQFILSSKKLLLSDSGFYLCACLPGSMYYGYTFGSGTRLTVV.

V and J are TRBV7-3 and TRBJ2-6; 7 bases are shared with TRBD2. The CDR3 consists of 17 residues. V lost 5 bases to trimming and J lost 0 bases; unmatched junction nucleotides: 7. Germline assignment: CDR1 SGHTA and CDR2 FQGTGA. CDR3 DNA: TGTGCCAGCAGCCGGCCGGGGGGTATCTCTGGGGCCAACGTCCTGACTTTC. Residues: CASSRPGGISGANVLTF.

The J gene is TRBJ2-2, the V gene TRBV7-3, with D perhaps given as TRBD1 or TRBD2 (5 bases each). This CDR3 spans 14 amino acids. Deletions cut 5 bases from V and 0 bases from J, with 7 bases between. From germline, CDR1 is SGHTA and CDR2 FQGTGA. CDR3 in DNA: TGTGCCAGCAGCCGGGGCGCGAACACCGGGGAGCTGTTTTTT. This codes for CASSRGANTGELFF. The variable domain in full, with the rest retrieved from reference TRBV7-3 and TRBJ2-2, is GAGVSQTPSNKVTEKGKYVELRCDPISGHTALYWYRQSLGQGPEFLIYFQGTGAADDSGLPNDRFFAVRPEGSVSTLKIQRTERGDSAVYLCASSRGANTGELFFGEGSRLTVL.

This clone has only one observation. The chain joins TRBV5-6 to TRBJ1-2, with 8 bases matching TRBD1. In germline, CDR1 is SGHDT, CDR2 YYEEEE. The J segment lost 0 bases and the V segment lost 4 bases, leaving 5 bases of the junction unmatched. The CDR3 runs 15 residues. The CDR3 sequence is CASSPGGRANYGYTF. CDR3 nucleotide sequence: TGTGCCAGCAGCCCAGGGGGCAGGGCTAACTATGGCTACACCTTC.

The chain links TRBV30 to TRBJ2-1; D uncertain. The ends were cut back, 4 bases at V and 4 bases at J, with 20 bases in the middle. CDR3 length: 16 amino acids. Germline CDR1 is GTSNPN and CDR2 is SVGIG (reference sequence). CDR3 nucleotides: TGTGCCTGGACGAGCTTACATGGATTATCATACAATGAGCAGTTCTTC. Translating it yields CAWTSLHGLSYNEQFF.

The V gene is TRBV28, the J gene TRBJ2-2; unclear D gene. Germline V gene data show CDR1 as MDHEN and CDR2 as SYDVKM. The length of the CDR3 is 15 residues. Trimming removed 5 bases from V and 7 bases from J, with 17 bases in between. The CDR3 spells CASSQTLRFGGELFF. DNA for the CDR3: TGTGCCAGCAGTCAGACCCTCCGTTTCGGCGGGGAGCTGTTTTTT.

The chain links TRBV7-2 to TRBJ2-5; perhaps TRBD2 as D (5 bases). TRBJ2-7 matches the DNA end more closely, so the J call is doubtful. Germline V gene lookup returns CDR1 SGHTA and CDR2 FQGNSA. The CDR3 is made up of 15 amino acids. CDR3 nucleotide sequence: TGTGCCAGCAGCTTAATGACTACCACTTCCTACGAGCAGTACTTC. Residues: CASSLMTTTSYEQYF.